This T cell receptor (beta chain) was profiled in a study of T cell responses to AZD1222 COVID-19 vaccine. Note on this clone: Its antigen is as yet unknown.

The CDR3 contains 14 residues. Germline-derived CDR1 and CDR2 are MNHEY and SVGAGI. Trimming removed 6 bases from V and 2 bases from J; junction bases left unmatched: 3. Study observations and caveats: CD4 TCRs linked to vaccination spanned spike, dominating at 160-218 and 743-854. Close to half of all spike-specific TCRs reportedly target regions of the variants that are unmutated. Recipients of two AZD1222 doses showed rising Spike-specific TCR breadth and depth. Females made up more of the donors, who were largely white British, and clonal diversity may have come out too low.

TCRdb's table, derived via immunoSEQ multiplex PCR, lists solely in-frame clones and lacks some. The sample yields around 100,000 clones, around 87% seen once. The TCR comes from an adult in good health. This material consisted of peripheral blood, taken on day 0 of MenACWY control vaccination. The chain is built from TRBV6-5 and TRBJ2-3; 9 bases align to TRBD1. The CDR3 reads CASRTGGYTDTQYF. The CDR3 nucleotides are TGTGCCAGCAGGACAGGGGGGTACACAGATACGCAGTATTTT.